The 25 T cell receptor beta chains below all came from one sample that was sequenced in a study of blood T cells in healthy people across ages. A sample-barcoded 5' primer and a J-beta primer mix were used in a second PCR of roughly 6 to 11 cycles. MiXCR was run by TCRdb on the 5' RACE reads, yielding one entry per CDR3 protein. The data show 1.6 million or so distinct CDR3 sequences, roughly 32% seen once. Sequenced sample: blood. Every receptor here comes from a woman in her twenties or thirties in good health.

This clonotype was counted at least ten times. The CDR3 DNA reads as TGTGCCAGCAGTTTAGCCAGGGGCAATCAGCCCCAGCATTTT. Amino acids: CASSLARGNQPQHF. The rearrangement links TRBV12-3 or TRBV12-4 to TRBJ1-5; TRBD1 is a possible D gene (5 bases). Trimming left V 0 bases short and J 2 bases short, with 5 bases between. There are 14 residues in the CDR3.

The chain employs TRBV11-2 and TRBJ2-5; D perhaps matches TRBD1 (7 bases). CDR1 is SGHAT and CDR2 is FQNNGV in the germline V gene. The CDR3 runs to 14 residues. Trimming stripped 5 bases from V and 5 bases from J, with 15 bases between. Here the CDR3 reads CASSAGGYGETQYF. In DNA form, the CDR3 reads TGTGCCAGCAGCGCAGGGGGGTACGGTGAGACCCAGTACTTC. Full variable domain (outside the CDR3, taken from reference TRBV11-2 and TRBJ2-5): EAGVAQSPRYKIIEKRQSVAFWCNPISGHATLYWYQQILGQGPKLLIQFQNNGVVDDSQLPKDRFSAERLKGVDSTLKIQPAKLEDSAVYLCASSAGGYGETQYFGPGTRLLVL.

The genes are TRBV5-4 and TRBJ2-7; 8 nucleotides line up with TRBD1. V lost 4 bases, J lost 6 bases, and 9 bases stayed unmatched. The germline gives CDR1 SGHNT, CDR2 YYREEE (reference sequence). The CDR3 runs to 14 residues. CDR3 nucleotide sequence: TGTGCCAGCAGCCTACGGACAGGGCAGGGCGAGCAGTACTTC. Its protein product is CASSLRTGQGEQYF.

J is TRBJ2-1 and V is TRBV19, with 8 bases matching TRBD1. This CDR3 is 16 amino acids long. V was pared by 4 bases and J by 9 bases, with 14 bases of the junction left unmatched. Germline values: CDR1 LNHDA, CDR2 SQIVND (reference sequence). CDR3 sequence reads: CASSRPGQGKVSEQFF. In DNA form, the CDR3 reads TGTGCCAGTAGTAGGCCTGGACAGGGAAAGGTCAGTGAGCAGTTCTTC.

This clonotype has only a few counts. The V call is TRBV6-6, the J call TRBJ2-1; D possibly matches TRBD1 or TRBD2 (7 bases each). Per germline, CDR1 MNHNY and CDR2 SVGAGI (reference sequence). V was shortened by 2 bases and J by 7 bases, with 18 bases between the two germline ends. This CDR3 region has 16 residues. CDR3 coding DNA: TGTGCCAGCAGTTACCAGGGGGGAGGGCCGGAAAATGAGCAGTTCTTC. Amino acids: CASSYQGGGPENEQFF.

This clonotype was seen a handful of times. V gene TRBV20-1 combines with J gene TRBJ2-5; D is unresolved. CDR3 length equals 14 residues. CDR1 is DFQATT, CDR2 SNEGSKA, per germline (reference sequence). The V end lost 0 bases, the J end lost 5 bases, and 13 bases lay between the germline ends. CDR3 in DNA: TGCAGTGCTAGAGATCTTTCCAGCGTCGAGACCCAGTACTTC. This gives the protein CSARDLSSVETQYF.

The gene calls are TRBV20-1 and TRBJ1-1; D not certain. This CDR3 has 14 amino acids. V was clipped by 3 bases and J by 4 bases, with 15 bases between them. Germline V CDR1 and CDR2: DFQATT, SNEGSKA (reference sequence). The CDR3 loop is CSASGLRVGTEAFF. The CDR3, as DNA: TGCAGTGCTAGTGGGTTGCGAGTAGGCACTGAAGCTTTCTTT.

The CDR3 loop is CATAWALQETQYF. CDR3 nucleotide sequence: TGTGCCACCGCATGGGCCCTCCAAGAGACCCAGTACTTC. The chain couples TRBV10-3 to TRBJ2-5; no firm D call. This CDR3 is built from 13 residues. In germline, CDR1 is ENHRY, CDR2 SYGVKD. V lost 10 bases and J lost 1, with 13 bases in between.

This clonotype has just a few counts. J is TRBJ2-1 and V is TRBV5-1; possible D gene TRBD1, 5 bases. The CDR3 runs 15 residues. V lost 0 bases, J lost 2 bases, and 9 bases lay in between. Germline V gene lookup returns CDR1 SGHRS and CDR2 YFSETQ. CDR3 amino acids: CASSLGGITYNEQFF. Here the CDR3 DNA reads TGCGCCAGCAGCTTGGGGGGCATTACCTACAATGAGCAGTTCTTC.

The chain carries TRBV7-2 and TRBJ2-5, with a possible D match to TRBD2 (7 bases). In germline, CDR1 is SGHTA, CDR2 FQGNSA. The germline V and J ends were trimmed by 1 base and 1 base, with 10 bases remaining between them. This CDR3 has 15 residues. The CDR3 DNA reads as TGTGCCAGCAGCTTAGAGGGGGGGCCCCAAGAGACCCAGTACTTC. Translated: CASSLEGGPQETQYF.

This CDR3 is CASSLIQRGDEQFF. CDR3 coding DNA: TGTGCCAGCAGCTTAATCCAGCGGGGGGATGAGCAGTTCTTC. The chain links TRBV7-3 to TRBJ2-1, with 9 bases lining up with TRBD2. The CDR3 covers 14 residues. Germline V gene sequence: CDR1 SGHTA, CDR2 FQGTGA. The junction had 3 bases not matched to a gene; V was cut back by 1 base and J by 8 bases.

This chain uses TRBV27 with TRBJ2-7, with 11 bases fitting TRBD2. Looked up from germline, CDR1 is MNHEY and CDR2 is SMNVEV (reference sequence). After removal of 2 bases from V and 2 bases from J, the junction contained 14 bases not matched to a gene. CDR3 size: 19 residues. The CDR3 sequence is CASSLVLAGGLGPTYEQYF. DNA of the CDR3: TGTGCCAGCAGTTTAGTCCTAGCGGGAGGCCTCGGCCCAACCTACGAGCAGTACTTC.

The chain carries TRBV30 and TRBJ1-5; TRBD1 aligns across 8 bases. Trimming took 6 bases from V and 6 from J; bases not matched to a gene: 7. Germline lookup yields CDR1 GTSNPN and CDR2 SVGIG (reference sequence). This CDR3 region has 13 residues. Written as DNA, the CDR3 is TGTGCCTGTCAGACAGGGGTCGGTCAGCCCCAGCATTTT. This translates into CACQTGVGQPQHF.

The chain links TRBV7-6 to TRBJ1-2; D is possibly TRBD1 (5 bases). CDR1 and CDR2 (germline): SGHVS, FNYEAQ. The CDR3 contains 12 residues. V lost 8 bases to trimming and J lost 4 bases, with 11 bases between them. CDR3 DNA sequence: TGTGCCAGCGGTCCAGGGACCTATGGCTACACCTTC. It yields the protein CASGPGTYGYTF.

The chain links TRBV20-1 to TRBJ2-5; 7 nucleotides align to TRBD2. The CDR3 contains 15 residues. J gave up 5 bases and V 5 bases, and 14 bases lay outside the gene matches. Germline V gene lookup returns CDR1 DFQATT and CDR2 SNEGSKA (reference sequence). The CDR3 region is CSALETSLKSETQYF. CDR3 sequence (DNA): TGCAGTGCTCTAGAGACTAGCCTCAAATCGGAGACCCAGTACTTC.

This chain joins TRBV6-1 and TRBJ2-1; TRBD1 matches 9 bases. This CDR3 region has 19 residues. Germline CDR1 reads MNHNS; CDR2 reads SASEGT. V was clipped by 1 base and J by 0 bases; unmatched bases: 10. CDR3 DNA sequence: TGTGCCAGCAGTGAAGAGGGGACAGGGATAGTCAGCTCCTACAATGAGCAGTTCTTC. Translating gives CASSEEGTGIVSSYNEQFF.

Only a few counts were recorded for this clonotype. The J gene is TRBJ2-5, the V gene TRBV9, with D unclear. Germline CDR1 is SGDLS and CDR2 is YYNGEE. The CDR3 is 14 amino acids. V gave up 0 bases and J gave up 1 base, with 7 bases separating them. CDR3 bases: TGTGCCAGCAGCGTAGGAGAAGCCCAAGAGACCCAGTACTTC. Translation gives CASSVGEAQETQYF. Full variable domain (outside the CDR3, taken from reference TRBV9 and TRBJ2-5): DSGVTQTPKHLITATGQRVTLRCSPRSGDLSVYWYQQSLDQGLQFLIQYYNGEERAKGNILERFSAQQFPDLHSELNLSSLELGDSALYFCASSVGEAQETQYFGPGTRLLVL.

The sample holds a few counts of this clonotype. This chain uses TRBV9 with TRBJ2-1, with a possible D match to TRBD1 (5 bases). In germline, CDR1 is SGDLS, CDR2 YYNGEE. The germline V and J ends were trimmed by 3 bases and 12 bases, with 22 bases remaining between them. The CDR3 consists of 15 residues. This chain's CDR3 is CASSAQVGQGIWQFF. For the CDR3, the DNA is TGTGCCAGCAGCGCCCAGGTGGGGCAAGGGATCTGGCAGTTCTTC.

A note on this clonotype: A much larger clone lies one base from this, so it may be a read error. The DNA of the CDR3 is TGTGCCAGCAGCGGACACGCGTCCTACAATGAGCAGTTCTTC. Amino acid sequence: CASSGHASYNEQFF. V gene TRBV9 combines with J gene TRBJ2-1; D gene uncertain. V gave up 3 bases and J gave up 1 base, with 8 bases separating them. This CDR3 is built from 14 residues. Germline lookup yields CDR1 SGDLS and CDR2 YYNGEE.

This clonotype was counted only a few times. This chain connects TRBV19 to TRBJ1-5; TRBD1 is a possible D gene (6 bases). V gave up 7 bases and J gave up 2 bases, with 6 bases separating them. Germline CDR1 and CDR2: LNHDA and SQIVND (reference sequence). This CDR3 region has 12 residues. CDR3: CASTGGNQPQHF. For the CDR3, the DNA is TGTGCCAGTACAGGGGGCAATCAGCCCCAGCATTTT.

The CDR3 DNA sequence: TGCAGTGCTAGACCTTATACTAGCGGGAGACCCTACAATGAGCAGTTCTTC. Residues: CSARPYTSGRPYNEQFF. The rearrangement joins TRBV20-1 to TRBJ2-1, with 11 nucleotides matching TRBD2. This CDR3 contains 17 residues. Per germline, CDR1 DFQATT and CDR2 SNEGSKA (reference sequence). Germline trimming cut 2 bases from V and 2 bases from J; bases unmatched to any gene: 8.

In regard to this clonotype: The junction does not match germline at one end; this may be a read error. J is TRBJ2-1 and V is TRBV10-2; 7 nucleotides align to TRBD2. CDR1 and CDR2 from the germline V gene are WSHSY and SAAADI. The CDR3 consists of 15 residues. In DNA form, the CDR3 reads TGCGCCAGCAAATTCGGGACGGGGGACTACAATGAGCGGTTCTTC. It yields the protein CASKFGTGDYNERFF.

The rearrangement joins TRBV20-1 to TRBJ2-1, with TRBD1 matching over 8 bases. The CDR3 spans 16 residues. The germline V gene has CDR1 DFQATT and CDR2 SNEGSKA (reference sequence). V lost 3 bases, J lost 7 bases, and 14 bases stayed unmatched. The CDR3 DNA is TGCAGTGCTAGCGAGCCAGCCAGGGGGCTGTATAATGAGCAGTTCTTC. Its translation is CSASEPARGLYNEQFF.

The rearrangement joins TRBV7-2 to TRBJ2-4, with TRBD1 matching 9 bases. V trimming: 0 bases; J trimming: 6 bases; junction bases outside the gene matches: 6. Per germline, CDR1 SGHTA and CDR2 FQGNSA. This CDR3 is 16 amino acids long. CDR3 loop: CASSLARTGDRNIQYF. CDR3 DNA sequence: TGTGCCAGCAGCTTAGCTAGGACAGGGGATCGAAACATTCAGTACTTC.

The chain is built from TRBV20-1 and TRBJ2-7; 9 bases are shared with TRBD1. Germline V gene data show CDR1 as DFQATT and CDR2 as SNEGSKA (reference sequence). The length of the CDR3 is 14 residues. V lost 6 bases and J lost 6; bases outside the gene matches: 12. The CDR3 region has the DNA TGCAGTGCCCTTCAACCGGGACAGGGAGGCGAGCAGTACTTC. This gives the protein CSALQPGQGGEQYF.